Presented here are 28 T cell receptor beta chains from one specimen sequenced in a study of blood T cells in healthy people across ages. A second PCR of 7 to 11 cycles used a sample-barcoded 5' primer and a J-beta primer mix. TCRdb itself ran the 5' RACE reads through MiXCR, one entry per CDR3 protein. The sample shows more than 700,000 distinct CDR3 sequences, roughly 46% of them seen only once. Sequences were obtained from blood. These receptors came from a man older than 75 in good health.

The chain joins TRBV7-9 to TRBJ2-5, with 11 bases identical to TRBD1. The J call may be faulty, since TRBJ2-7 better matches the DNA end. The CDR3 is 16 residues long. CDR1 and CDR2 from the germline V gene are SEHNR and FQNEAQ (reference sequence). CDR3 amino acids: CASTVGLGQGVYEQYF. In DNA form, the CDR3 reads TGTGCCAGCACCGTGGGGTTGGGACAGGGGGTCTACGAGCAGTACTTC.

The chain joins TRBV5-1 to TRBJ2-1, with 8 bases matching TRBD1. J lost 9 bases, V lost 3 bases, and 11 bases had no gene match. This CDR3 region has 15 residues. Germline loops: CDR1 SGHRS, CDR2 YFSETQ. CDR3 loop: CASSSSRGRIAEQFF. The CDR3 DNA sequence: TGCGCCAGCAGCTCTAGCAGGGGGCGAATAGCTGAGCAGTTCTTC.

This clonotype was detected ten times or more. The chain links TRBV4-1 to TRBJ2-5; D gene ambiguous. CDR3 length: 14 amino acids. Germline-derived CDR1 and CDR2 are MGHRA and YSYEKL. Trimming left V 0 bases short and J 2 bases short, with 7 bases between. CDR3 DNA sequence: TGCGCCAGCAGCCAAGATCCTAGACAAGAGACCCAGTACTTC. This encodes CASSQDPRQETQYF.

The genes are TRBV9 and TRBJ2-1, with a possible D match to TRBD2 (5 bases). Germline loops: CDR1 SGDLS, CDR2 YYNGEE. V gave up 4 bases and J gave up 7 bases, with 12 bases separating them. This CDR3 contains 13 residues. In nucleotides, the CDR3 is TGTGCCAGCAGCACACGGAGGTGGAATGAGCAGTTCTTC. This translates into CASSTRRWNEQFF. Combining the CDR3 with reference TRBV9 and TRBJ2-1 gives the whole variable domain DSGVTQTPKHLITATGQRVTLRCSPRSGDLSVYWYQQSLDQGLQFLIQYYNGEERAKGNILERFSAQQFPDLHSELNLSSLELGDSALYFCASSTRRWNEQFFGPGTRLTVL.

The chain has TRBV7-2 and TRBJ2-7; TRBD2 matches at 9 bases. The CDR3 is 14 residues long. Trimming took 4 bases from V and 7 from J; bases not matched to a gene: 8. Germline CDR1 is SGHTA and CDR2 is FQGNSA. CDR3 sequence reads: CASSSSGLAGEQYF. For the CDR3, the DNA is TGTGCCAGCAGCTCATCGGGACTAGCTGGGGAGCAGTACTTC.

V and J are TRBV11-3 and TRBJ2-5, with D perhaps matching TRBD1 (6 bases). Germline values: CDR1 SGHNT, CDR2 YENEEA. This CDR3 spans 14 amino acids. Trimming took 5 bases from V and 1 from J, leaving 11 bases between them. The CDR3 DNA reads as TGTGCCAGCAGCCAAACAGGGAGCCAAGAGACCCAGTACTTC. Its translation: CASSQTGSQETQYF.

This clonotype appeared a few times. V usage is TRBV7-2 and J usage is TRBJ2-5; D gene unclear. Near its end, the DNA agrees better with TRBJ2-7, so the J call may be wrong. This CDR3 spans 12 amino acids. The V gene's germline CDR1 is SGHTA and CDR2 FQGNSA. The CDR3 region has the DNA TGTGCCAGCAGCCGAGACAAACACGAGCAGTACTTC. Protein product: CASSRDKHEQYF.

The rearrangement links TRBV6-5 to TRBJ2-5, with unresolved D. The CDR3 contains 15 residues. Between the trimmed V and J ends, which lost 0 bases and 5 bases, there was a span of 13 bases. Germline V gene sequence: CDR1 MNHEY, CDR2 SVGAGI. CDR3 loop: CASSYSYSNEETQYF. The CDR3 DNA reads as TGTGCCAGCAGTTACTCGTACTCAAATGAGGAGACCCAGTACTTC.

The chain uses TRBV20-1 and TRBJ1-1; tentatively, D is TRBD1 (5 bases). CDR3 length equals 13 residues. The germline V gene has CDR1 DFQATT and CDR2 SNEGSKA (reference sequence). The V and J ends lost 5 bases and 6 bases respectively, with 16 bases between them. CDR3 coding DNA: TGCAGTGCTCATAACCCTTGGGACCCTGAAGCTTTCTTT. Amino acids: CSAHNPWDPEAFF.

Only a few counts were recorded for this clonotype. The V call is TRBV9, the J call TRBJ2-6; D is perhaps TRBD1 (6 bases). Germline assignment: CDR1 SGDLS and CDR2 YYNGEE. Trimming shortened V by 0 bases and J by 0 bases, and 16 bases separated the two germline ends. The CDR3 is 19 amino acids. In DNA form, the CDR3 reads TGTGCCAGCAGCGTAGCTACGGCAACAGGGAGCTCTGGGGCCAACGTCCTGACTTTC. Its translation: CASSVATATGSSGANVLTF.

The chain joins TRBV12-3 or TRBV12-4 to TRBJ2-2; the match to TRBD2 covers 10 bases. The CDR3 runs to 15 residues. With 4 bases clipped from V and 4 bases from J, the junction kept 3 bases outside the gene matches. CDR3 protein: CASSYLAGVTGELFF. As DNA, the CDR3 is TGTGCCAGCAGTTACCTAGCGGGAGTCACCGGGGAGCTGTTTTTT.

Concerning this clonotype: A read error may be the cause here, since a much bigger clone is one base away. The chain recombines TRBV5-1 with TRBJ2-5; 13 nucleotides line up with TRBD2. V lost 3 bases to trimming and J lost 11 bases; unmatched junction nucleotides: 10. The CDR3 is made up of 15 amino acids. In germline, CDR1 is SGHRS, CDR2 YFSETQ. In nucleotides, the CDR3 is TGCGCCAGCAGCTGGACTAGCGGGAGCACTTTGGGGCAGTACTTC. Amino acids: CASSWTSGSTLGQYF.

This clonotype was detected only once. The V call is TRBV29-1, the J call TRBJ2-1; 9 nucleotides agree with TRBD2. The CDR3 runs 14 residues. Germline CDR1 is SQVTM and CDR2 is ANQGSEA. Germline trimming cut 6 bases from V and 4 bases from J; bases unmatched to any gene: 7. CDR3 loop: CSVESGRPYNEQFF. The CDR3 nucleotides are TGCAGCGTAGAGAGCGGGAGGCCTTACAATGAGCAGTTCTTC.

V usage is TRBV7-2 and J usage is TRBJ2-7; 7 bases are shared with TRBD2. This CDR3 region has 15 residues. With V trimmed by 5 bases and J by 2 bases, 9 bases remained unmatched. CDR1 is SGHTA and CDR2 is FQGNSA in the germline V gene. CDR3: CASSLLAGNPYEQYF. CDR3 bases: TGTGCCAGCAGCCTGTTAGCGGGTAACCCCTACGAGCAGTACTTC.

This clonotype appeared a few times. This chain links TRBV9 with TRBJ2-1, with D possibly being TRBD2 (6 bases). V was pared by 2 bases and J by 0 bases, with 12 bases between. Germline assignment: CDR1 SGDLS and CDR2 YYNGEE. The CDR3 is 16 amino acids. CDR3 sequence reads: CASSVSVTSSYNEQFF. In nucleotides, the CDR3 is TGTGCCAGCAGCGTTTCCGTGACTAGCTCCTACAATGAGCAGTTCTTC. Supplemented by reference TRBV9 and TRBJ2-1, the full variable domain reads DSGVTQTPKHLITATGQRVTLRCSPRSGDLSVYWYQQSLDQGLQFLIQYYNGEERAKGNILERFSAQQFPDLHSELNLSSLELGDSALYFCASSVSVTSSYNEQFFGPGTRLTVL.

The chain combines TRBV4-3 with TRBJ1-2; 9 nucleotides match TRBD1. V dropped 2 bases and J dropped 3; count of bases not matched to a gene: 7. CDR3 length equals 16 residues. CDR1 LGHNA and CDR2 YSLEER come from the germline V gene. CDR3 sequence reads: CASSQRTGVPYYGYTF. The CDR3 bases are TGCGCCAGCAGCCAACGGACAGGGGTCCCCTACTATGGCTACACCTTC.

This clonotype has a handful of counts. In nucleotides, the CDR3 is TGTGCCAGCAGCTTAGAGGTTTTAGCGAGCTCCTACAATGAGCAGTTCTTC. Encoded protein: CASSLEVLASSYNEQFF. The V and J genes are TRBV7-2 and TRBJ2-1; D might be TRBD2 (5 bases). The V end was cut by 1 base, the J end by 0 bases, with 13 bases between. The CDR3 totals 17 residues. In germline, CDR1 is SGHTA, CDR2 FQGNSA. The full variable domain, completed using reference TRBV7-2 and TRBJ2-1, is GAGVSQSPSNKVTEKGKDVELRCDPISGHTALYWYRQSLGQGLEFLIYFQGNSAPDKSGLPSDRFSAERTGGSVSTLTIQRTQQEDSAVYLCASSLEVLASSYNEQFFGPGTRLTVL.

Only a few counts were recorded for this clonotype. A single base separates this from a much larger clone, so it may be a read error. This chain joins TRBV5-8 and TRBJ2-3; D is tentatively TRBD1 or TRBD2 (5 bases each). The CDR3 spans 15 residues. CDR1 is SGHTS and CDR2 is YDEGEE in the germline V gene. V was shortened by 3 bases and J by 2 bases, with 13 bases between the two germline ends. As DNA, the CDR3 is TGTGCCAGCAGCTCCGGGACCATAAACACAGATACGCAGTATTTT. Protein sequence: CASSSGTINTDTQYF.

The chain joins TRBV10-3 to TRBJ2-7; 9 positions match TRBD1. The CDR3 spans 14 residues. Germline CDR1 reads ENHRY; CDR2 reads SYGVKD. The V segment lost 7 bases and the J segment 5 bases; nucleotides outside the gene matches: 9. As DNA, the CDR3 is TGTGCCATCACCGGGACAGGGTTAAAAGACGAGCAGTACTTC. This encodes CAITGTGLKDEQYF.

The chain combines TRBV12-3 or TRBV12-4 with TRBJ2-1; D is unclear. V was clipped by 5 bases and J by 6 bases, with 14 bases between them. CDR3 size: 14 residues. This chain's CDR3 is CASSLTPGINEQFF. The CDR3 coding sequence is TGTGCCAGCAGTCTAACCCCCGGTATCAATGAGCAGTTCTTC.

This chain uses TRBV18 with TRBJ2-5; 8 bases are a match to TRBD2. The CDR3 covers 16 residues. With V trimmed by 2 bases and J by 5 bases, 10 bases remained unmatched. CDR1 and CDR2 from the germline V gene are KGHSH and LQKENI. The CDR3 sequence is CASSPTTGGPSETQYF. CDR3 sequence (DNA): TGTGCCAGCTCACCAACAACGGGAGGGCCCTCGGAGACCCAGTACTTC.

This clonotype was seen a handful of times. The gene calls are TRBV7-9 and TRBJ2-5, with 7 positions matching TRBD1. Gene TRBJ2-7 matches the end of the DNA better, so the J call may be wrong. This CDR3 is built from 15 residues. CDR1 SEHNR and CDR2 FQNEAQ come from the germline V gene (reference sequence). The CDR3 DNA follows: TGTGCCAGCAGCAAATTTCGACAGGGAGCCGACGAGCAGTACTTC. This gives the protein CASSKFRQGADEQYF.

The chain has TRBV29-1 and TRBJ1-1; D might be TRBD1 (6 bases). Trimming took off 7 bases at V and 9 bases at J, with 24 bases between the two ends. This CDR3 is 14 amino acids long. CDR1 and CDR2 from the germline V gene are SQVTM and ANQGSEA. CDR3 nucleotide sequence: TGCAGCGCCAGAAGCGGGGGGCCCGGGGGCAAAGCTTTCTTT. Its translation: CSARSGGPGGKAFF.

In DNA, the CDR3 is TGTGCCAGCAGCGTCGATGGGGATGAGCAGTTCTTC. It codes for CASSVDGDEQFF. The chain recombines TRBV9 with TRBJ2-1; D ambiguous. The CDR3 length is 12 residues. The germline gives CDR1 SGDLS, CDR2 YYNGEE. V was trimmed by 2 bases and J by 8 bases, leaving 8 bases between them.

The rearrangement links TRBV12-3 or TRBV12-4 to TRBJ2-5, with TRBD1 matching 12 bases. TRBJ2-4 matches the DNA end more closely, so the J call is doubtful. The CDR3 consists of 15 residues. This CDR3 is CASSLGTGGLDIQYF. The CDR3 DNA reads TGTGCCAGCAGCCTCGGGACAGGGGGCCTGGACATTCAGTACTTC.

This chain joins TRBV20-1 and TRBJ2-5; D not certain. This CDR3 contains 13 residues. The germline gives CDR1 DFQATT, CDR2 SNEGSKA (reference sequence). The V and J ends lost 2 bases and 1 base respectively, with 8 bases between them. CDR3 sequence: CSARMAAQETQYF. CDR3 coding DNA: TGCAGTGCTAGAATGGCAGCCCAAGAGACCCAGTACTTC.

This clonotype occurred many times. A much larger clonotype is one base distant, so this may be a read error. This sequence joins TRBV7-2 and TRBJ2-3; the D call may be TRBD1 or TRBD2 (5 bases each). V was shortened by 5 bases and J by 7 bases, with 19 bases between the two germline ends. The CDR3 spans 15 residues. Looked up from germline, CDR1 is SGHTA and CDR2 is FQGNSA. CDR3 sequence (DNA): TGTGCCAGCAGCGTGAGTTGGGGGTTCCAGAATACGCAGTATTTT. Amino acid sequence: CASSVSWGFQNTQYF.

This clonotype was counted at least ten times. The V call is TRBV29-1, the J call TRBJ2-7, with a possible D match to TRBD1 (6 bases). The CDR3 is 13 amino acids. V was shortened by 3 bases and J by 0 bases, with 9 bases between the two germline ends. CDR1 SQVTM and CDR2 ANQGSEA come from the germline V gene. CDR3 region: CSVDGDNSYEQYF. The DNA of the CDR3 is TGCAGCGTTGACGGGGACAACTCCTACGAGCAGTACTTC.